This TCR beta chain derives from a study of response to subunit inactivated influenza vaccine. General study findings and limits: It was suggested by the authors that few new T cells are recruited by each seasonal influenza vaccination.

Many counts were recorded for this clonotype. What it binds is unknown. The CDR3 sequence is 15 residues long. Trimming stripped 0 bases from V and 0 bases from J, with 7 bases between. Germline values: CDR1 SGHRS, CDR2 YFSETQ. TCRdb reanalysed the RT-PCR reads using MiXCR and keeps one entry per CDR3 protein. The sample comprises hundreds of thousands of distinct CDR3 sequences, approximately 15% of which are singletons, and 6.5% to 8.5% rests with the top ten. The input for sequencing was PBMCs from blood, taken roughly 15 days before vaccination. This chain connects TRBV5-1 to TRBJ1-3; D call uncertain. This TCR derives from a man aged 45-60 years who received an inactivated influenza vaccine. The CDR3 nucleotides read TGCGCCAGCAGCTTGGAACAGATCTCTGGAAACACCATATATTTT. This gives the protein CASSLEQISGNTIYF.